This TCR beta chain emerged from a study of cytotoxic CD8 clonotypes in ibrutinib-treated CLL. About the research overall: Recorded responses included about 25 partial and 2 complete; following median about 70 months, roughly 15 stayed remitted and about twelve progressed. Once patients had received a median approximately twelve months of treatment, range 6 to 36, response samples were obtained. The study's findings and limits: Whereas clonality rose at ibrutinib response, it declined toward baseline at progression.

Cryopreserved PBMCs yielded roughly 2 micrograms of genomic DNA for TCR beta libraries. Of note for this clone: Its cognate antigen is unknown.

The CDR3 is 15 residues long. Germline CDR1 is SQVTM and CDR2 is ANQGSEA. Between the trimmed V and J ends, which lost 3 bases and 2 bases, there was a span of 17 bases. This table comes from immunoSEQ multiplex PCR, and its TCRdb copy is limited to in-frame clones, with some not included. Of fewer than 300,000 clones in the sample, 60% to 80% were seen once. The genes are TRBV29-1 and TRBJ2-7, with D possibly matching TRBD2 (6 bases). The source material was PBMCs, sampled at disease progression, from a patient treated with ibrutinib. This receptor was obtained from a human donor with chronic lymphocytic leukemia. In DNA, the CDR3 is TGCAGCGTTGAGAGGGGTCGGGGGAGCCCCTACGAGCAGTACTTC. Protein product: CSVERGRGSPYEQYF.